The 14 T cell receptor beta chains below all came from one sample that was sequenced in a study of Graves' ophthalmopathy and Graves' hyperthyroidism (dated by TCRdb to the late 2010s). TCRdb names Illumina HiSeq 2000 as the instrument used. For repertoire sequencing, TCR beta CDR3 regions were amplified from RNA transcripts. The first round of RT-PCR was done with HTBI primers and the Qiagen OneStep RT-PCR kit, and was followed by a second round of multiplex PCR, then size selection and purification. The public reads were quality trimmed at Q25 with fastp and then assembled into clones with MiXCR by TCRdb, keeping productive beta chains. When rows share a CDR3 protein, they turn into one entry using the most common DNA and genes. For this sample the table gives about 220,000 distinct CDR3 sequences, of which about 22% were detected only once. Of the sample, around two fifths is held by the ten largest clones.

Input material: peripheral blood. The origin of the receptors is a woman aged 50 to 65 with Graves' ophthalmopathy. Donor details come from another sample of the same person, matched by shared clones.

CDR3 amino acids: CASSWTMVDYEQYF. The CDR3 DNA reads as TGTGCCAGCAGCTGGACCATGGTGGACTACGAGCAGTACTTC. The chain combines TRBV5-5 with TRBJ2-7; D is uncertain. This CDR3 spans 14 amino acids. V was trimmed by 3 bases and J by 3 bases, leaving 13 bases between them. Germline V gene lookup returns CDR1 SGHKS and CDR2 YYEKEE (reference sequence).

Turning to this clonotype: A much larger clonotype is one base distant, so this may be a read error. J is TRBJ2-1 and V is TRBV12-3 or TRBV12-4; tentatively, D is TRBD2 (5 bases). The CDR3 loop spans 12 amino acids. The CDR3 coding sequence is TGTGCCAGCGGTTTTTACGGGGATGAGCAGTTCTTC. Translated, it gives CASGFYGDEQFF.

This clonotype has a count of ten or more. This sequence joins TRBV2 and TRBJ2-7, with 7 nucleotides matching TRBD2. The CDR3 consists of 12 residues. V was pared by 8 bases and J by 7 bases, with 8 bases of the junction left unmatched. The germline gives CDR1 SNHLY, CDR2 FYNNEI. The CDR3 DNA reads TGTGCCAGCCGGGACTATCTGGGGGAGCAGTACTTC. Amino acids: CASRDYLGEQYF.

This clonotype was observed at least ten times. The chain carries TRBV20-1 and TRBJ1-1, with 7 nucleotides matching TRBD1. The V and J ends lost 6 bases and 1 base, in that order; junction bases with no gene match: 14. The CDR3 covers 16 residues. Per germline, CDR1 DFQATT and CDR2 SNEGSKA (reference sequence). The CDR3 DNA is TGCAGTGCGGGGGACAGACCTAATTTTCGGAACACTGAAGCTTTCTTT. It yields the protein CSAGDRPNFRNTEAFF.

This clonotype was seen many times. This chain uses TRBV7-2 with TRBJ2-7; 8 bases line up with TRBD2. V gave up 5 bases and J gave up 6 bases; unmatched junction bases: 12. The CDR3 spans 15 residues. Looked up from germline, CDR1 is SGHTA and CDR2 is FQGNSA. DNA for the CDR3: TGTGCCAGCAGCCAGAGCGGGGGCTGGAGGGTCGAGCAGTACTTC. It encodes CASSQSGGWRVEQYF.

The table lists this clonotype with many counts. This chain connects TRBV2 to TRBJ1-2; D not certain. The germline CDR1 and CDR2 sequences are SNHLY and FYNNEI. V gave up 11 bases and J gave up 2 bases, with 15 bases separating them. The CDR3 extends over 13 amino acids. CDR3 residues: CAGPGRANYGYTF. The CDR3 DNA is TGTGCCGGACCCGGGAGAGCAAACTATGGCTACACCTTC.

Ten or more counts support this clonotype. V usage is TRBV10-3 and J usage is TRBJ2-7; D possibly uses TRBD1 or TRBD2 (5 bases each). Trimming stripped 6 bases from V and 1 base from J, with 16 bases between. Germline CDR1 ENHRY, CDR2 SYGVKD. This CDR3 contains 15 residues. The CDR3: CAIRELEGRSYEQYF. CDR3 DNA sequence: TGTGCCATCAGAGAACTAGAGGGGCGGTCCTACGAGCAGTACTTC.

This clonotype was found many times. This chain connects TRBV14 to TRBJ1-2; possibly TRBD1 for D (6 bases). Germline V gives CDR1 SGHDN, CDR2 FVKESK. The CDR3 has 16 residues. The germline V and J ends were trimmed by 1 base and 5 bases, with 17 bases remaining between them. The CDR3 protein is CASSQVIQGIKYGYTF. CDR3 DNA sequence: TGTGCCAGCAGCCAAGTTATTCAGGGGATCAAGTATGGCTACACCTTC.

This clonotype was seen many times. V and J are TRBV19 and TRBJ2-6; D might be TRBD1 (6 bases). Trimming removed 7 bases from V and 0 bases from J, with 16 bases in between. This CDR3 is built from 17 residues. CDR1 is LNHDA, CDR2 SQIVND, per germline (reference sequence). CDR3 region: CASTPGAGLSGANVLTF. The CDR3 nucleotides are TGTGCCAGTACCCCAGGGGCAGGGCTCTCTGGGGCCAACGTCCTGACTTTC.

The table lists this clonotype with many counts. J is TRBJ1-1 and V is TRBV20-1; D is possibly TRBD1 (5 bases). Germline lookup yields CDR1 DFQATT and CDR2 SNEGSKA (reference sequence). With 6 bases removed from V and 5 bases from J, the gap between germline ends came to 19 bases. The CDR3 extends over 14 amino acids. CDR3 coding DNA: TGCAGTGCCCTTTCCCGTGGGGGGGTTACTGAAGCTTTCTTT. It specifies CSALSRGGVTEAFF.

The table lists this clonotype with many counts. The J gene is TRBJ1-1, the V gene TRBV19; the D is unclear. Germline values: CDR1 LNHDA, CDR2 SQIVND (reference sequence). V gave up 3 bases and J gave up 2 bases, with 7 bases separating them. The CDR3 contains 13 residues. In DNA, the CDR3 is TGTGCCAGTAGTATCAACATAAACACTGAAGCTTTCTTT. It specifies CASSININTEAFF.

This clonotype was counted at least ten times. The chain couples TRBV5-5 to TRBJ2-7, with 9 bases matching TRBD1. The CDR3 sequence is 13 residues long. In germline, CDR1 is SGHKS, CDR2 YYEKEE (reference sequence). Germline trimming cut 4 bases from V and 12 bases from J; bases unmatched to any gene: 11. CDR3 sequence reads: CASSSPPGQGPYF. CDR3 DNA: TGTGCCAGCAGCAGCCCCCCGGGACAGGGTCCGTACTTC.

This clonotype was seen repeatedly, ten times or more. The rearrangement uses TRBV12-3 or TRBV12-4 and TRBJ1-1; D not certain. The CDR3 contains 13 residues. Trimming cost V 7 bases and J 7 bases, with 16 bases left between them. Written as DNA, the CDR3 is TGTGCCAGCACCCTGACCCCCGTCGGTGAAGCTTTCTTT. Amino acid sequence: CASTLTPVGEAFF.

This clonotype has at least ten counts. The chain joins TRBV12-3 or TRBV12-4 to TRBJ2-7; 9 bases match TRBD2. The J segment lost 8 bases and the V segment lost 0 bases, leaving 8 bases of the junction unmatched. CDR3 length: 15 residues. The CDR3 sequence is CASSLAVGLAGQQYF. In nucleotides, the CDR3 is TGTGCCAGCAGTTTAGCGGTCGGTCTAGCGGGACAGCAGTACTTC.